This T cell receptor beta chain came from a study of identical twins. The junction had 9 bases not matched to a gene; V was cut back by 4 bases and J by 3 bases. The length of the CDR3 is 17 residues. Germline V gene sequence: CDR1 SGHRS, CDR2 YFSETQ. This clonotype has ten or more counts. TCRdb re-called the 5' RACE reads with MiXCR, one entry per CDR3 protein. The table records approximately 600,000 distinct CDR3 sequences, approximately 10% of them present only once. The sample was also reused in another study, on yellow fever vaccine responses in identical twins.

V usage is TRBV5-1 and J usage is TRBJ2-7; 14 bases are a match to TRBD2. The sequenced material came from PBMCs. The clonotype originates from a young woman in good health. The CDR3 DNA sequence: TGCGCCAGCAGCGTTATTGAGGGACTAGCGGGGGACTACGAGCAGTACTTC. It encodes CASSVIEGLAGDYEQYF.